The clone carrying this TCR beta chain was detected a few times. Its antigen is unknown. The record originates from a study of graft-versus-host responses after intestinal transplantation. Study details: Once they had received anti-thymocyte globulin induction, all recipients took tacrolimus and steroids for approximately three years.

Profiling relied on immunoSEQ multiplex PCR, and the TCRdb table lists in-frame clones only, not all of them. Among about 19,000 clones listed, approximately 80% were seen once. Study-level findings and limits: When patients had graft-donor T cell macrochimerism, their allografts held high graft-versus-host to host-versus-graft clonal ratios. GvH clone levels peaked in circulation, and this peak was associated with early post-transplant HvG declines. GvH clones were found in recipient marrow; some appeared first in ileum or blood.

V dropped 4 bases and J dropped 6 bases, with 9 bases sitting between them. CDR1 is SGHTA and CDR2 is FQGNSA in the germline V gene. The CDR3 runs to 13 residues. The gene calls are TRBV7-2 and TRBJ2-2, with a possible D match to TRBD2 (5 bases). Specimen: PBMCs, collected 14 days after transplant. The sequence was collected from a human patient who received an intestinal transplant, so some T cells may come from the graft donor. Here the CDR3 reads CASSSDGAGELFF. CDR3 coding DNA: TGTGCCAGCAGCTCAGACGGGGCCGGGGAGCTGTTTTTT.